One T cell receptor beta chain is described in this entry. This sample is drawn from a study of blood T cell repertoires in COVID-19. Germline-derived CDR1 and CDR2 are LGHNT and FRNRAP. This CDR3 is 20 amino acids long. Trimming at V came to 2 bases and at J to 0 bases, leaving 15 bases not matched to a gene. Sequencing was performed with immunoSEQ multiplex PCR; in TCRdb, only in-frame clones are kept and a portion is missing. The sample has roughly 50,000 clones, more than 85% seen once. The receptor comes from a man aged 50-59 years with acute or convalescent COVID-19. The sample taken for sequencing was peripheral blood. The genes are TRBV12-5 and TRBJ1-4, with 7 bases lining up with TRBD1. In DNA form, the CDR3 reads TGTGCTAGTGGTTTGACCCTACCGGACAGGAAGGAGGCAACTAATGAAAAACTGTTTTTT. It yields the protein CASGLTLPDRKEATNEKLFF.